One and the same sample provided the 7 T cell receptor beta chains below, sequenced in a study of CD8 T cells in Susac syndrome. RNA, at about 0.45 to 1 ug, was reverse transcribed with random hexamers. Each CDR3 protein gets one entry after TCRdb re-called the immunoSEQ multiplex PCR reads with MiXCR. The sample lists about 53,000 distinct CDR3 sequences, approximately 95% occurring once. Sequenced input: CD8+ T cells from PBMCs. All receptors come from a human donor with Susac syndrome.

V and J are TRBV7-9 and TRBJ1-4; 7 positions match TRBD1. Germline CDR1 reads SEHNR; CDR2 reads FQNEAQ (reference sequence). V was clipped by 5 bases and J by 7 bases; unmatched bases: 1. The CDR3 contains 12 residues. In DNA, the CDR3 is TGTGCCAGCAGCGACAGGGTTGAAAAACTGTTTTTT. Amino acids: CASSDRVEKLFF.

This chain links TRBV12-3 or TRBV12-4 with TRBJ1-5, with a weak D call TRBD1 (6 bases). The CDR3 consists of 14 residues. V was clipped by 5 bases and J by 3 bases, with 11 bases between them. The CDR3 loop is CASSPDRFNQPQHF. DNA for the CDR3: TGTGCCAGCAGTCCTGACAGGTTCAATCAGCCCCAGCATTTT.

The chain combines TRBV13 with TRBJ1-3; perhaps TRBD1 as D (6 bases). The CDR3 is 14 residues long. Germline V gives CDR1 PRHDT, CDR2 FYEKMQ (reference sequence). V was cut by 6 bases and J by 4 bases, with 13 bases left in between. CDR3 residues: CASRLPGQGNTIYF. The DNA for the CDR3 is TGTGCCAGCAGACTCCCGGGACAAGGAAACACCATATATTTT. The full variable domain, completed using reference TRBV13 and TRBJ1-3, is AAGVIQSPRHLIKEKRETATLKCYPIPRHDTVYWYQQGPGQDPQFLISFYEKMQSDKGSIPDRFSAQQFSDYHSELNMSSLELGDSALYFCASRLPGQGNTIYFGEGSWLTVV.

This chain connects TRBV4-3 to TRBJ2-1, with D perhaps TRBD2 (5 bases). Germline lookup yields CDR1 LGHNA and CDR2 YSLEER. This CDR3 comprises 12 residues. Trimming took 5 bases from V and 9 from J, leaving 11 bases between them. The CDR3 bases are TGCGCCAGCAGCTATACTCGGGGTGAGCAGTTCTTC. It translates to CASSYTRGEQFF.

V gene TRBV30 combines with J gene TRBJ2-7, with D tentatively TRBD1 (6 bases). V shed 6 bases and J shed 3 bases, with 15 bases lying between them. The CDR3 length is 13 residues. The germline gives CDR1 GTSNPN, CDR2 SVGIG (reference sequence). The CDR3 DNA follows: TGTGCCTGCCGAGGTCAGGGGTTCTACGAGCAGTACTTC. Protein sequence: CACRGQGFYEQYF.

This clonotype was seen a single time. The chain joins TRBV29-1 to TRBJ1-2, with no clear D. Germline V lookup: CDR1 SQVTM, CDR2 ANQGSEA. The CDR3 is made up of 13 amino acids. Trimming took 6 bases from V and 8 from J, leaving 19 bases between them. This CDR3 is CSVDGTVRGGYTF. CDR3 sequence (DNA): TGCAGCGTCGACGGAACGGTTCGTGGCGGCTACACCTTC.

The chain carries TRBV5-4 and TRBJ1-2; tentative D call: TRBD1 (5 bases). The CDR3 is 14 amino acids. V lost 3 bases, J lost 2 bases, and 11 bases lay in between. Germline values: CDR1 SGHNT, CDR2 YYREEE (reference sequence). The CDR3 sequence is CASSSGTGNYGYTF. The CDR3 DNA reads TGTGCCAGCAGCTCCGGGACGGGCAACTATGGCTACACCTTC. The variable domain in full, completed from reference TRBV5-4 and TRBJ1-2, reads ETGVTQSPTHLIKTRGQQVTLRCSSQSGHNTVSWYQQALGQGPQFIFQYYREEENGRGNFPPRFSGLQFPNYSSELNVNALELDDSALYLCASSSGTGNYGYTFGSGTRLTVV.